Below, 8 T cell receptor beta chains from the same sample are listed, as sequenced in a study of tumor T cells in aggressive B-cell lymphoma. Sequenced by immunoSEQ multiplex PCR; TCRdb stores in-frame clones only, minus some. The sample consists of some 5,000 clones, 88% of them appearing once. Sequencing was done on a sample of tumor tissue. These receptors all come from an adult with diffuse large B cell lymphoma.

The chain employs TRBV7-8 and TRBJ1-2, with 10 bases matching TRBD1. Per the germline V gene, CDR1 is SGHVS and CDR2 is FQNEAQ. The CDR3 is 14 residues long. V dropped 5 bases and J dropped 4; count of bases not matched to a gene: 4. CDR3 sequence (DNA): TGTGCCAGCAGCAGGGGACAGGGGCCCTATGGCTACACCTTC. As protein: CASSRGQGPYGYTF. Full variable domain (rest looked up from reference TRBV7-8 and TRBJ1-2): GAGVSQSPRYKVAKRGQDVALRCDPISGHVSLFWYQQALGQGPEFLTYFQNEAQLDKSGLPSDRFFAERPEGSVSTLKIQRTQQEDSAVYLCASSRGQGPYGYTFGSGTRLTVV.

The chain links TRBV28 to TRBJ1-2; D is possibly TRBD1 (6 bases). This CDR3 spans 14 amino acids. Germline lookup yields CDR1 MDHEN and CDR2 SYDVKM. V shed 8 bases and J shed 1 base, with 14 bases lying between them. The CDR3: CASRQDLFNYGYTF. CDR3 DNA: TGTGCCAGCCGACAGGATCTTTTTAACTATGGCTACACCTTC.

V and J are TRBV18 and TRBJ2-3; TRBD2 matches 9 bases. The ends lost 0 bases at V and 2 bases at J; junction bases unmatched: 6. The CDR3 has 17 residues. Germline V gives CDR1 KGHSH, CDR2 LQKENI. In DNA, the CDR3 is TGTGCCAGCTCACCACCTCGCGGGGGGGATTTCACAGATACGCAGTATTTT. This codes for CASSPPRGGDFTDTQYF.

The V and J genes are TRBV29-1 and TRBJ2-2, with 8 nucleotides matching TRBD1. This CDR3 has 17 amino acids. Germline values: CDR1 SQVTM, CDR2 ANQGSEA. Losses at the gene ends were 0 bases for V and 1 base for J; bases not matched to a gene: 7. This CDR3 is CSVEDLQGTGNTGELFF. The CDR3 nucleotides are TGCAGCGTTGAAGATCTTCAGGGGACAGGGAACACCGGGGAGCTGTTTTTT.

The CDR3 region has the DNA TGTGCCAGTAGCGACATGTCCCCTGGAAACACCATATATTTT. Protein sequence: CASSDMSPGNTIYF. V gene TRBV19 combines with J gene TRBJ1-3; no clear D. Germline V lookup: CDR1 LNHDA, CDR2 SQIVND (reference sequence). The CDR3 totals 14 residues. Deletions cut 6 bases from V and 2 bases from J, with 11 bases between.

This clone was counted a single time. The J gene is TRBJ2-4, the V gene TRBV30; the D gene is possibly TRBD2 (6 bases). The germline V gene has CDR1 GTSNPN and CDR2 SVGIG (reference sequence). The CDR3 covers 16 residues. The V end was cut by 1 base, the J end by 0 bases, with 13 bases between. This CDR3 reads CAWSEEGVLAKNIQYF. DNA of the CDR3: TGTGCCTGGAGTGAGGAGGGCGTTCTAGCCAAAAACATTCAGTACTTC.

The chain couples TRBV7-2 to TRBJ2-3; 8 bases match TRBD1. The V gene end was trimmed by 5 bases and the J gene end by 5 bases; junction bases not matched to a gene: 9. The CDR3 is 15 amino acids. The germline V gene encodes CDR1 SGHTA and CDR2 FQGNSA. The CDR3, as DNA: TGTGCCAGCAGCAGAGGGACAGGAGCCGGAGATACGCAGTATTTT. Translation: CASSRGTGAGDTQYF.

This sequence joins TRBV9 and TRBJ2-3, with D maybe TRBD2 (6 bases). Germline V gene data show CDR1 as SGDLS and CDR2 as YYNGEE. Trimming left V 4 bases short and J 0 bases short, with 15 bases between. This CDR3 comprises 16 residues. CDR3 DNA: TGTGCCAGCAGCCTTAGAGCGGGTCCTAGCACAGATACGCAGTATTTT. This gives the protein CASSLRAGPSTDTQYF.